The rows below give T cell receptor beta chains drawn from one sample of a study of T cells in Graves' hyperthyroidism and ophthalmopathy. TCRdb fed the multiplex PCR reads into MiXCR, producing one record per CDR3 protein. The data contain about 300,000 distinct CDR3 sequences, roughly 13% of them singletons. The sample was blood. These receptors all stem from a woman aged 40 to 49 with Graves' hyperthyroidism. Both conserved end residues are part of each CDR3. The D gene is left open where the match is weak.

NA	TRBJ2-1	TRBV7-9	CASTGSYNEQFF
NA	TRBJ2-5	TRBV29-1	CSVVGRGGETQYF
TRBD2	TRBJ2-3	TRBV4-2	CASSQDSGRGDTQYF
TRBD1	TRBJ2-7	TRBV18	CASSPRSRGYEQYF
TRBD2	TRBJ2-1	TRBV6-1	CASSYLSGRALNEQFF
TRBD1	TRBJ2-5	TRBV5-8	CASRIGTGPGETQYF
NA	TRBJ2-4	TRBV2	CASSERGDANIQYF
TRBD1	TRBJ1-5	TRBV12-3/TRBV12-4	CATLEGQPYQPQHF
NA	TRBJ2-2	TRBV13	CASSVRTLGELFF
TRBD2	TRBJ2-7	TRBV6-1	CASRASGTYEQYF
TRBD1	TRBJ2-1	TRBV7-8	CASSIDRGNEQFF
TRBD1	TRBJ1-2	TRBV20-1	CSALDLDRGNGYTF
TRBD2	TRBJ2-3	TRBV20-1	CSGGGLAGDTQYF
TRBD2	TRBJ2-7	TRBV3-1	CASSQLSGRAYEQYF
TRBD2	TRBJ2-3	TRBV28	CASQYPGLAESTDTQYF
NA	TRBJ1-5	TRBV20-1	CSPRQAGPGNQPQHF
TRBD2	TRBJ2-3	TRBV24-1	CATSDRTSGRTDTQYF
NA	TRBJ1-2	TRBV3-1	CASSQIGDYGYTF
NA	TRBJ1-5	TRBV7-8	CASSSGQFNQPQHF
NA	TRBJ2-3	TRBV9	CASSARVATDTQYF
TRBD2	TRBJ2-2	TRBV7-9	CASSLDRSGSNTGELFF
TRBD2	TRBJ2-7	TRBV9	CASSVATGGYEQYF